This T cell receptor beta chain was profiled in a study of cytomegalovirus exposure and HLA in healthy donors. The CDR3 sequence is 11 residues long. Germline V CDR1 and CDR2: GTSNPN, SVGIG (reference sequence). V gave up 1 base and J gave up 6 bases, with 4 bases separating them. The primer mix had 60 Vbeta and 13 Jbeta primers. The protocol was immunoSEQ multiplex PCR, while the TCRdb copy is restricted to in-frame clones and leaves out a portion. The repertoire holds some 150,000 clones, roughly 82% seen once, with about 11% in the top ten. The sequence was obtained from a middle-aged man in good health and CMV-seropositive. The gene calls are TRBV30 and TRBJ2-4; D gene uncertain. The sample was PBMCs. The CDR3 nucleotides are TGTGCCTGGAGTGACGGAAACATTCAGTACTTC. It translates to CAWSDGNIQYF.